One and the same sample provided the 3 T cell receptor beta chains below, sequenced in a study of cytomegalovirus exposure and HLA in healthy donors. This PCR relied on a set of 60 Vbeta primers and 13 Jbeta primers. Method: immunoSEQ multiplex PCR; TCRdb's copy keeps in-frame clones and lacks some. The sample has approximately 70,000 clones; around 70% are singletons. Sample: PBMCs. These receptors were taken from a human donor in good health.

In this sample, this clone turned up a few times. The chain links TRBV7-2 to TRBJ1-1; 7 bases fit TRBD1. Germline CDR1 reads SGHTA; CDR2 reads FQGNSA. The CDR3 has 15 amino acids. V gave up 2 bases and J gave up 0 bases; unmatched junction bases: 3. CDR3 in DNA: TGTGCCAGCAGCTTACTGACAGGGATGAACACTGAAGCTTTCTTT. Its translation is CASSLLTGMNTEAFF.

In this sample, this clone turned up once. The CDR3 is CASSTGTGNPYEQYF. The DNA for the CDR3 is TGCGCCAGCAGCACCGGGACAGGGAATCCCTACGAGCAGTACTTC. This chain links TRBV5-1 with TRBJ2-7; TRBD1 matches 9 bases. In germline, CDR1 is SGHRS, CDR2 YFSETQ. V dropped 4 bases and J dropped 2; count of bases not matched to a gene: 7. This CDR3 region has 15 residues.

This clone was detected only a few times. The V call is TRBV27, the J call TRBJ1-5; TRBD1 is a possible D gene (5 bases). The germline CDR1 and CDR2 sequences are MNHEY and SMNVEV (reference sequence). Trimming cost V 6 bases and J 2 bases, with 14 bases left between them. This CDR3 comprises 15 residues. The CDR3 DNA reads TGTGCCAGCAGGCCAGGCGGGACGCGCAATCAGCCCCAGCATTTT. This gives the protein CASRPGGTRNQPQHF.